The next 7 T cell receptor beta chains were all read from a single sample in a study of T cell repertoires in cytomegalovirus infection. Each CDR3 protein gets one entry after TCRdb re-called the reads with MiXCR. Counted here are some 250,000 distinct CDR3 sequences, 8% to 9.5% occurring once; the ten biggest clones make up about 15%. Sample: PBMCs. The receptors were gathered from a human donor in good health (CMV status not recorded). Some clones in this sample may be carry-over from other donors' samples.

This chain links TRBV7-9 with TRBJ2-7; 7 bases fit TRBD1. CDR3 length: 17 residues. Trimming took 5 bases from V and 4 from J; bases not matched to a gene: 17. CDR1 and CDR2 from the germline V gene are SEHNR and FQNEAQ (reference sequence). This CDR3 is CASSPQISTGFDYEQYF. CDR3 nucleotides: TGTGCCAGCAGCCCGCAAATATCGACAGGGTTTGATTACGAGCAGTACTTC. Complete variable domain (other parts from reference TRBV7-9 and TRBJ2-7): DTGVSQNPRHKITKRGQNVTFRCDPISEHNRLYWYRQTLGQGPEFLTYFQNEAQLEKSRLLSDRFSAERPKGSFSTLEIQRTEQGDSAMYLCASSPQISTGFDYEQYFGPGTRLTVT.

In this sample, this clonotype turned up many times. The CDR3 sequence: CASSPTGAANYGYTF. CDR3 coding DNA: TGTGCCAGCAGCCCGACCGGGGCCGCTAACTATGGCTACACCTTC. The J gene is TRBJ1-2, the V gene TRBV7-2; weak D call: TRBD1 (5 bases). CDR3 length: 15 amino acids. Trimming pared 5 bases from V and 0 bases from J, leaving 13 bases between. Per the germline V gene, CDR1 is SGHTA and CDR2 is FQGNSA.

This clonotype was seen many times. The CDR3 bases are TGTGCCATCAGTTACACCCGGGGGGGCACAGATACGCAGTATTTT. This translates into CAISYTRGGTDTQYF. The rearrangement uses TRBV10-3 and TRBJ2-3; TRBD2 matches 7 bases. Unmatched junction bases numbered 6, after V lost 5 bases and J lost 1 base. In germline, CDR1 is ENHRY, CDR2 SYGVKD. The CDR3 covers 15 residues.

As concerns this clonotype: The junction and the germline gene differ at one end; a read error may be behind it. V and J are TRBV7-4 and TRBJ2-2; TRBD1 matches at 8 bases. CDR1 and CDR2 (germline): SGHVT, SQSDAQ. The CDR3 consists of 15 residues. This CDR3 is CAGSPRTGSTGELFF. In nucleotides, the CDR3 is TGTGCCGGCAGCCCTCGGACAGGGTCGACCGGGGAGCTGTTTTTT.

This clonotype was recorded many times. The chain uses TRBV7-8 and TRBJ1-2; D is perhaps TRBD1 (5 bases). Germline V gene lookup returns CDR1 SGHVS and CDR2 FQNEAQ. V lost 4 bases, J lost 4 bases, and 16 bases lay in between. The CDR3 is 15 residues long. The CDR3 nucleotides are TGTGCCAGCAGCTACTCCCAGGGTTACAGCTATGGCTACACCTTC. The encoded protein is CASSYSQGYSYGYTF.

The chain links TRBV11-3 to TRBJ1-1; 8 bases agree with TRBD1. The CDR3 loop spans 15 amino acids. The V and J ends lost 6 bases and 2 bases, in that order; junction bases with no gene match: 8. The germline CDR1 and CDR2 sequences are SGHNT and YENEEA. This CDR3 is CASRRTGTGNTEAFF. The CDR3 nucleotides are TGTGCCAGCAGACGAACCGGGACAGGAAACACTGAAGCTTTCTTT.

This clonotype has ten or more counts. As DNA, the CDR3 is TGTGCCAGCAGCCTGACCGGGACAGGGGGACAAGAGACCCAGTACTTC. Amino acid sequence: CASSLTGTGGQETQYF. The J gene is TRBJ2-5, the V gene TRBV7-6, with 11 bases aligning to TRBD1. CDR1 is SGHVS, CDR2 FNYEAQ, per germline. The CDR3 is 16 amino acids. The junction had 7 bases not matched to a gene; V was cut back by 5 bases and J by 2 bases.